The rows below give T cell receptor beta chains drawn from one sample of a study of cytomegalovirus exposure and HLA in healthy donors. Sequencing was performed with immunoSEQ multiplex PCR; in TCRdb, only in-frame clones are kept and a portion is missing. The data contain some 70,000 clones, more than 60% of them singletons. The sample consisted of PBMCs. These receptors all stem from a male donor in good health and CMV-seropositive. CDR3s include the opening cysteine and the closing phenylalanine or tryptophan. Fields, in order: V gene, CDR3 protein.

>TRBV4-2
CASSQGGTSRGTQYF
>TRBV27
CASSPYRPPEAFF
>TRBV7-9
CSSSFRLAGTQYF
>TRBV9
CASSPRRGDYEQYF
>TRBV5-7
CASSQKGVAETSQETQYF
>TRBV27
CASTGSGLAWAGELFF
>TRBV30
CAWNAGRGYEQYF
>TRBV2
CASSEGNRGPETQYF
>TRBV11-1
CASSLGLAGVTDTQYF
>TRBV9
CASSARTGVGETQYF
>TRBV7-9
CSSSRTTATSGNTIYF
>TRBV7-9
CASSSSPGTGDVPNEKLFF
>TRBV5-1
CASSKTGTGTEKLFF
>TRBV27
CASSARLAGYNEQFF
>TRBV9
CASSVDQVGLMNTEAFF
>TRBV7-6
CASSKGPQETQYF
>TRBV10-2
CASSENIAQEAFF
>TRBV2
CASSARASGNTIYF
>TRBV5-5
CASSFSFGVNTEAFF
>TRBV30
CAWSVRVLRTGGDYGYTF